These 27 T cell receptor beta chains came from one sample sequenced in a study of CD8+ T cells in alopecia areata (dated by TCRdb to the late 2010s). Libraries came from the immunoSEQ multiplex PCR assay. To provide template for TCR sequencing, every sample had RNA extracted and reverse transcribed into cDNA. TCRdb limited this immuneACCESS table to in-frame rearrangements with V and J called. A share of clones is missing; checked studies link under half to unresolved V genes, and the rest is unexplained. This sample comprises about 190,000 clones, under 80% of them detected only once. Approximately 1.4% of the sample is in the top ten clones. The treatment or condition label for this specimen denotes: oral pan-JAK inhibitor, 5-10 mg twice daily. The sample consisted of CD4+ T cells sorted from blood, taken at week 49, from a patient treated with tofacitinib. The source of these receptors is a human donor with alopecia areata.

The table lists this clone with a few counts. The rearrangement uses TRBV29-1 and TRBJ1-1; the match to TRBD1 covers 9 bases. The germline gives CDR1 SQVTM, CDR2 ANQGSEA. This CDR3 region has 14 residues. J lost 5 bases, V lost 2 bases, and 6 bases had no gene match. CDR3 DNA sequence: TGCAGCGTTGAAATACAGGGGGCTAGAACTGAAGCTTTCTTT. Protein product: CSVEIQGARTEAFF.

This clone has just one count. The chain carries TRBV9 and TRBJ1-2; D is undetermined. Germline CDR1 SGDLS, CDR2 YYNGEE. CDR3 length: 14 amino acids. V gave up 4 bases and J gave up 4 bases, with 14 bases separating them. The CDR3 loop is CASSPSPMAYGYTF. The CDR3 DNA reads TGTGCCAGCAGCCCAAGCCCGATGGCCTATGGCTACACCTTC.

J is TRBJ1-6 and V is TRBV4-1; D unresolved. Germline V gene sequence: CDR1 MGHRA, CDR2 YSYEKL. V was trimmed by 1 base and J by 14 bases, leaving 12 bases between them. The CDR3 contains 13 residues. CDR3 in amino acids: CASSQVVDGTLHF. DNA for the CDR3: TGCGCCAGCAGCCAAGTTGTCGACGGAACCCTCCACTTT.

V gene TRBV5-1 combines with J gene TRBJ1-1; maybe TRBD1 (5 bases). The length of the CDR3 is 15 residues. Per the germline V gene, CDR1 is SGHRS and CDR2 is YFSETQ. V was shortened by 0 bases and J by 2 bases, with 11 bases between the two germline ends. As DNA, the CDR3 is TGCGCCAGCAGCTTGGAATGGGGACTTAACACTGAAGCTTTCTTT. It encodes CASSLEWGLNTEAFF.

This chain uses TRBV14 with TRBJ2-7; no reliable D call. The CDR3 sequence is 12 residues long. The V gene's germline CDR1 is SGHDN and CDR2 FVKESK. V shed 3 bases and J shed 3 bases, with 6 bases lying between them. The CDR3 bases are TGTGCCAGCAGCCAGCGCATCTACGAGCAGTACTTC. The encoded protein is CASSQRIYEQYF.

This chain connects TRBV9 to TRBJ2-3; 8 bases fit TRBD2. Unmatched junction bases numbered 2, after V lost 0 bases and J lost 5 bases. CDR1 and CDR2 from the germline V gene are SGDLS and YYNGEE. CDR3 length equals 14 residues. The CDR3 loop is CASSVAGGLDTQYF. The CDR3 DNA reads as TGTGCCAGCAGCGTAGCGGGGGGGCTAGATACGCAGTATTTT.

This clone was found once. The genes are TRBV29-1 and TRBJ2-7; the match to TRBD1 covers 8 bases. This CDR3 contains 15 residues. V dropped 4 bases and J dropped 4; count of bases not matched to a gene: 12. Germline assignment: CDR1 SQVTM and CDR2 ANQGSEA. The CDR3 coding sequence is TGCAGCGTTGCGACGTGGACAGGGAGAGATTACGAGCAGTACTTC. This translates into CSVATWTGRDYEQYF.

CDR3 nucleotide sequence: TGCGCCAGCAGCCAAGATGGGACAGGTTATTCACCCCTCCACTTT. Its protein is CASSQDGTGYSPLHF. The chain joins TRBV4-1 to TRBJ1-6; 8 positions match TRBD1. The CDR3 extends over 15 amino acids. Trimming at V came to 0 bases and at J to 8 bases, leaving 3 bases not matched to a gene. CDR1 is MGHRA, CDR2 YSYEKL, per germline.

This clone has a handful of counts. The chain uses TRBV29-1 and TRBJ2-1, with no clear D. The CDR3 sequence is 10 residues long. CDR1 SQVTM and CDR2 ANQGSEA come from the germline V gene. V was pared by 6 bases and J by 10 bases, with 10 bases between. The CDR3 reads CSVGKLEQFF. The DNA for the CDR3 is TGCAGCGTCGGCAAACTAGAGCAGTTCTTC.

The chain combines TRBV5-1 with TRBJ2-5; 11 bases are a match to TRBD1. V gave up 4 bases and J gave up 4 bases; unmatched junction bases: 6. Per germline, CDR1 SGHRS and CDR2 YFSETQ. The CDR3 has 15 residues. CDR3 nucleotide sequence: TGCGCCAGCAGCCCGGGGACAGGGGGAGGAGAGACCCAGTACTTC. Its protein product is CASSPGTGGGETQYF. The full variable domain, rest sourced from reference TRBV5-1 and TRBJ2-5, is KAGVTQTPRYLIKTRGQQVTLSCSPISGHRSVSWYQQTPGQGLQFLFEYFSETQRNKGNFPGRFSGRQFSNSRSEMNVSTLELGDSALYLCASSPGTGGGETQYFGPGTRLLVL.

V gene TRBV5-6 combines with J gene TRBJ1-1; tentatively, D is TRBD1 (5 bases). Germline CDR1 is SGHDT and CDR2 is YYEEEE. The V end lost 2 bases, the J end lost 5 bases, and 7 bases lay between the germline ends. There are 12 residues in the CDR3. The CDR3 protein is CASSFGGTEAFF. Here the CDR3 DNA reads TGTGCCAGCAGCTTCGGGGGGACTGAAGCTTTCTTT.

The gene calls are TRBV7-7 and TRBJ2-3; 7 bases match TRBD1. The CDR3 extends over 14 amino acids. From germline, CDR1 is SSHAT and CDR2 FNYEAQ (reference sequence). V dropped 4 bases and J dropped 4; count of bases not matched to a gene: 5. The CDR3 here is CASSSRTGADTQYF. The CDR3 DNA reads TGTGCCAGCAGCTCCCGAACAGGGGCAGATACGCAGTATTTT.

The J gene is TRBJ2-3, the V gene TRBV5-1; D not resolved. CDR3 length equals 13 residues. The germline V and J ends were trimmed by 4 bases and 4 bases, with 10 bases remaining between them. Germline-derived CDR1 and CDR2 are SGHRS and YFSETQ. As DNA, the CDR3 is TGCGCCAGCAGCACCCTTACCGCAGATACGCAGTATTTT. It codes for CASSTLTADTQYF.

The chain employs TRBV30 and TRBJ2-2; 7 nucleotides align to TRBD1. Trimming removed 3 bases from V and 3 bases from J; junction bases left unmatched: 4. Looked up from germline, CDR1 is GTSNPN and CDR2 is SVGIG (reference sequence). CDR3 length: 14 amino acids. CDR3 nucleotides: TGTGCCTGGAGGACAGGGTGGGACACCGGGGAGCTGTTTTTT. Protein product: CAWRTGWDTGELFF.

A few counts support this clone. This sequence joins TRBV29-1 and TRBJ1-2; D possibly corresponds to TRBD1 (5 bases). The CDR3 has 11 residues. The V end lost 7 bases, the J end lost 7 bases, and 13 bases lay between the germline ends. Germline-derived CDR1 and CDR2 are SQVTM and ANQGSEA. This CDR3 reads CSGRDVGGYTF. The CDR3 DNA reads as TGCAGCGGGCGGGACGTCGGTGGCTACACCTTC.

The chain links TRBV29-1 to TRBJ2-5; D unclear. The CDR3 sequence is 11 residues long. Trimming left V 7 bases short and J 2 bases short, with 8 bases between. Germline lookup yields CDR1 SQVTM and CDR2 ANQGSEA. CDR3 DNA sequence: TGCAGCGGGCGGTTGCAAGAGACCCAGTACTTC. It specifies CSGRLQETQYF.

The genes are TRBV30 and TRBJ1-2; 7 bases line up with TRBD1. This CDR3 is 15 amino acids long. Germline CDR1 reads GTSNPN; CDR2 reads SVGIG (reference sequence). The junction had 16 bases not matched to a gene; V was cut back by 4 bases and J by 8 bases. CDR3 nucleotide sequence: TGTGCCTGGAAAACGACAGGGTTACATGCTTACGGCTACACCTTC. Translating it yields CAWKTTGLHAYGYTF.

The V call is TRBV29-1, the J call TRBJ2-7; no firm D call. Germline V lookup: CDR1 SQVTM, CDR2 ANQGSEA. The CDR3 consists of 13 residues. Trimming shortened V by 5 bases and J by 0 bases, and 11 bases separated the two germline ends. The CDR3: CSVQGYHSYEQYF. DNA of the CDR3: TGCAGCGTTCAAGGATATCACTCCTACGAGCAGTACTTC.

CDR3 in DNA: TGTGCCTGGAGAGCTGACAGGGAGTACGAGCAGTACTTC. Amino acids: CAWRADREYEQYF. The chain combines TRBV30 with TRBJ2-7; TRBD1 matches at 7 bases. The CDR3 contains 13 residues. Losses at the gene ends were 3 bases for V and 4 bases for J; bases not matched to a gene: 6. Germline CDR1 and CDR2: GTSNPN and SVGIG (reference sequence).

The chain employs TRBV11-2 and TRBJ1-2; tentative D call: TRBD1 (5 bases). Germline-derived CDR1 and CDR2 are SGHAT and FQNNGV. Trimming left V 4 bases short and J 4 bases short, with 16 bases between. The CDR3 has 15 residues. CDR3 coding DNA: TGTGCCAGCAGCTCGAACGAGGGACGGCTCTATGGCTACACCTTC. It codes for CASSSNEGRLYGYTF. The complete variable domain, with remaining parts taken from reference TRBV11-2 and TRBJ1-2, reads EAGVAQSPRYKIIEKRQSVAFWCNPISGHATLYWYQQILGQGPKLLIQFQNNGVVDDSQLPKDRFSAERLKGVDSTLKIQPAKLEDSAVYLCASSSNEGRLYGYTFGSGTRLTVV.

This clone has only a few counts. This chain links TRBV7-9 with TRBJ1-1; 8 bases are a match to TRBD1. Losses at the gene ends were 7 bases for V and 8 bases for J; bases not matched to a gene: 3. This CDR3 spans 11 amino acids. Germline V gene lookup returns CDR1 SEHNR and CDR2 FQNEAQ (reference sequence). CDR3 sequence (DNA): TGTGCCAGCACCCAGGGGGCAGAAGCTTTCTTT. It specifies CASTQGAEAFF.

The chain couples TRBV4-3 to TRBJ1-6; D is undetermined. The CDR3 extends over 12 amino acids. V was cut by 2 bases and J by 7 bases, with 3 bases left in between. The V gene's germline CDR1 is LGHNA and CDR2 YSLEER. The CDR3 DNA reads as TGCGCCAGCAGCCAAAGAAATTCACCCCTCCACTTT. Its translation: CASSQRNSPLHF.

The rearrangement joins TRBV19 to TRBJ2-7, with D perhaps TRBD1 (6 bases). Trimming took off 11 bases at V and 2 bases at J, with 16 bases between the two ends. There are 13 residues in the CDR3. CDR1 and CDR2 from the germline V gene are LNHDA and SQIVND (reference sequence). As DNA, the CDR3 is TGTGCCGTTAGTCCAGGGGACCCCTACGAGCAGTACTTC. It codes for CAVSPGDPYEQYF.

The chain's CDR3 is CAWSRGPNNEQFF. CDR3 in DNA: TGTGCCTGGAGTAGAGGGCCCAACAATGAGCAGTTCTTC. V gene TRBV30 combines with J gene TRBJ2-1; tentative D call: TRBD2 (5 bases). The CDR3 has 13 residues. The V end lost 2 bases, the J end lost 5 bases, and 10 bases lay between the germline ends. CDR1 is GTSNPN and CDR2 is SVGIG in the germline V gene (reference sequence).

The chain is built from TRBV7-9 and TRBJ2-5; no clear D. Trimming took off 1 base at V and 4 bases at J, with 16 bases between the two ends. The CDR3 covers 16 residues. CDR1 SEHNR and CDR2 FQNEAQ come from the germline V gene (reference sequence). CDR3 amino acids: CASSLDIGSSRETQYF. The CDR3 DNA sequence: TGTGCCAGCAGCTTAGATATTGGATCCTCCCGAGAGACCCAGTACTTC.

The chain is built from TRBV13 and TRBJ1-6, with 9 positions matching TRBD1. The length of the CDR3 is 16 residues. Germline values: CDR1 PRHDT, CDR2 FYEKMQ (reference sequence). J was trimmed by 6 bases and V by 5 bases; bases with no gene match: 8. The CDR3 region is CASSHRDRVGNSPLHF. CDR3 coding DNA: TGTGCCAGCAGCCACCGGGACAGGGTGGGTAATTCACCCCTCCACTTT.

The CDR3: CASSESFYEQYF. CDR3 coding DNA: TGCGCCAGCAGTGAGTCTTTCTACGAGCAGTACTTC. The rearrangement joins TRBV10-2 to TRBJ2-7; no firm D call. Per the germline V gene, CDR1 is WSHSY and CDR2 is SAAADI. The V end lost 0 bases, the J end lost 3 bases, and 3 bases lay between the germline ends. This CDR3 is built from 12 residues.